The rows below give T cell receptor beta chains drawn from one sample of a study of blood T cell repertoires in COVID-19. Generated by immunoSEQ multiplex PCR, the TCRdb table keeps only in-frame clones and is missing some. The repertoire holds about 220,000 clones, with around nine tenths as singletons. Sequencing input: peripheral blood. These receptors were collected from a man aged 40-55 years with acute or convalescent COVID-19. Each CDR3 is given with its conserved first and last residue. A D gene is named only where the DNA matches it firmly. Expanded clones are given a class, and other clones once, few, many or no size at all.

v_call,clone_size,j_call,d_call,cdr3_nt,cdr3_aa
TRBV7-2,.,TRBJ1-4,TRBD1,TGTGCCAGCAGCCCCGGGACAGCCAATGAAAAACTGTTTTTT,CASSPGTANEKLFF
TRBV7-2,.,TRBJ1-1,.,TGTGCCAGCAGCCTAGACGGGGTCACTGAAGCTTTCTTT,CASSLDGVTEAFF
TRBV28,.,TRBJ1-5,.,TGTGCCTGGGGGGGGGATTTCAGCAATCAGCCCCAGCATTTT,CAWGGDFSNQPQHF
TRBV6-2/TRBV6-3,.,TRBJ1-1,TRBD1,TGTGCCAGCAGTCTGGGGACAGGGGTTGAAGCTTTCTTT,CASSLGTGVEAFF
TRBV27,.,TRBJ1-4,TRBD1,TGTGCCAGCAGTACAGGACAGGCCCCATCGCGAGCGTATGAAAAACTGTTTTTT,CASSTGQAPSRAYEKLFF
TRBV10-3,.,TRBJ2-5,TRBD2,TGTGCCATCAGTGAGTCGACGACGGGGGGAGTAGAGACCCAGTACTTC,CAISESTTGGVETQYF
TRBV24-1,.,TRBJ2-1,TRBD1,TGTGCCACCAGTGATTTGGCCGCAGGGGGCCAGTACAATGAGCAGTTCTTC,CATSDLAAGGQYNEQFF
TRBV28,.,TRBJ1-5,TRBD1,TGTGCCAGCAGGGGCACAGGGGATCAGCCCCAGCATTTT,CASRGTGDQPQHF
TRBV5-1,.,TRBJ2-7,.,TGCGCCAGCAGCTTGGTGGAGGACGAGCAGTACTTC,CASSLVEDEQYF
TRBV2,once,TRBJ2-1,.,TGTGCCAGCAGTGGGTTTAGGCGGACCTACAATGAGCAGTTCTTC,CASSGFRRTYNEQFF
TRBV7-3,.,TRBJ1-1,TRBD1,TGTGCCAGCAGCTTACAGGGGGCCGGTACTGAAGCTTTCTTT,CASSLQGAGTEAFF
TRBV29-1,.,TRBJ2-7,TRBD1,TGCAGCGTTGAGTCCGAGGGGACAGGCTTTTCCTACGAGCAGTACTTC,CSVESEGTGFSYEQYF
TRBV7-8,.,TRBJ1-3,.,TGTGCCAGCAGCTTTTTGGGGGGCTCTGGAAACACCATATATTTT,CASSFLGGSGNTIYF
TRBV4-2,.,TRBJ2-7,TRBD2,TGTGCCAGCAGCCCGTCGGCTAGCGGGGCCTACGAGCAGTACTTC,CASSPSASGAYEQYF
TRBV3-1/TRBV3-2,.,TRBJ2-5,.,TGTGCCAGCAGCCGAAGTGGAGGGGGGGCCCCGGAGACCCAGTACTTC,CASSRSGGGAPETQYF
TRBV5-1,.,TRBJ1-1,.,TGCGCCAGCAGCGAGCCCCCAGGGGAAACTGAAGCTTTCTTT,CASSEPPGETEAFF
TRBV9,.,TRBJ1-2,.,TGTGCCAGCAGCGGGCTAAGGGAGTGGGGTAACTATGGCTACACCTTC,CASSGLREWGNYGYTF
TRBV7-9,.,TRBJ2-7,.,TGTGCCAGCAGCACAGGGACTATTAATGGTCTCTACGAGCAGTACTTC,CASSTGTINGLYEQYF
TRBV28,.,TRBJ1-5,.,TGTGCCAGCAGAATTGGACAGACCAATCAGCCCCAGCATTTT,CASRIGQTNQPQHF
TRBV7-9,.,TRBJ1-1,.,TGTGCCAGCAGCTTAGGGACAGTAGCTGAAGCTTTCTTT,CASSLGTVAEAFF
TRBV24-1,.,TRBJ2-7,.,TGTGCCACCAGTAGTGCTATCGGCAGGGTGGCCGAGCAGTACTTC,CATSSAIGRVAEQYF
TRBV3-1/TRBV3-2,.,TRBJ2-3,TRBD2,TGTGCCAGCAGCCAAGATCTCGCGGGGGGTGACACGCAGTATTTT,CASSQDLAGGDTQYF
TRBV9,.,TRBJ2-7,TRBD1,TGTGCCAGCAGCGCGGGACAGAGGACCTACGAGCAGTACTTC,CASSAGQRTYEQYF
TRBV27,.,TRBJ2-5,.,TGTGCCAGCAGTCCCCGACAGGTACTCGAGACCCAGTACTTC,CASSPRQVLETQYF
TRBV28,.,TRBJ1-4,TRBD1,TGTGCCAGCAGTTTCCCTCAGGGGGCAACTAATGAAAAACTGTTTTTT,CASSFPQGATNEKLFF
TRBV7-9,.,TRBJ1-2,TRBD1,TGTGCCAGCCGAGGGGGCACAGAAATTATTGATGGCTACACCTTC,CASRGGTEIIDGYTF
TRBV11-3,.,TRBJ2-5,.,TGTGCCAGCAGCTTAGCAGGGATCCAAGAGACCCAGTACTTC,CASSLAGIQETQYF
TRBV28,.,TRBJ2-7,TRBD2,TGTGCCAGCAGTCCCGGGGCAGCGGGGGGCTACGAGCAGTACTTC,CASSPGAAGGYEQYF
TRBV18,.,TRBJ2-3,.,TGTGCCAGCTCACCACTCTCGGTCTCTAGCGCAACTCTAGGTACGCAGTATTTT,CASSPLSVSSATLGTQYF
TRBV7-9,.,TRBJ1-1,.,TGTGCCAGCAGCTCTACAGGGACCCCGAACACTGAAGCTTTCTTT,CASSSTGTPNTEAFF
TRBV19,.,TRBJ1-1,TRBD1,TGTGCCAGTCGGACAGGGGTCACTGAAGCTTTCTTT,CASRTGVTEAFF
TRBV7-2,.,TRBJ2-7,TRBD2,TGTGCCAGCAGCTACTCACTATTACTAGCGGGGTCCTACGAGCAGTACTTC,CASSYSLLLAGSYEQYF
TRBV10-3,.,TRBJ1-6,.,TGTGCCATCAGTGCTAACCTGGTGGGGGGGACTAATTCACCCCTCCACTTT,CAISANLVGGTNSPLHF
TRBV11-3,.,TRBJ2-1,TRBD2,TGTGCCAGCAGCTTCGGCGGGAGAACCTACAATGAGCAGTTCTTC,CASSFGGRTYNEQFF
TRBV2,.,TRBJ1-5,.,TGTGCCAGCGGGGGGACGGCCAGTCAGAATCAGCCCCAGCATTTT,CASGGTASQNQPQHF
TRBV30,once,TRBJ1-1,.,TGTGCCTGGAGCCGGACAGTTAACACTGAAGCTTTCTTT,CAWSRTVNTEAFF
TRBV30,.,TRBJ2-7,TRBD1,TGTGCCTGGAGTCATGGGACAGGGGGCTCCTACGAGCAGTACTTC,CAWSHGTGGSYEQYF
TRBV11-3,.,TRBJ2-2,TRBD1,TGTGCCAGCAGCCCCCGGGACAGTTACACCGGGGAGCTGTTTTTT,CASSPRDSYTGELFF
TRBV29-1,.,TRBJ2-2,TRBD2,TGCAGCGTTCCGGGACTAGCGGGAGGCACCGGGGAGCTGTTTTTT,CSVPGLAGGTGELFF
TRBV19,.,TRBJ2-1,.,TGTGCCAGTAGTGCCGGTCAGGGATACAATGAGCAGTTCTTC,CASSAGQGYNEQFF
TRBV5-1,.,TRBJ1-6,.,TGCGCCAGCAGCTTGGGGACTGAGAATTCACCCCTCCACTTT,CASSLGTENSPLHF
TRBV7-2,.,TRBJ2-2,TRBD2,TGTGCCAGCAGCTTAGCGACTAGCGGGAGAAGGACCGGGGAGCTGTTTTTT,CASSLATSGRRTGELFF
TRBV30,.,TRBJ1-1,.,TGTGCCTGGCAGGCTATGAACACTGAAGCTTTCTTT,CAWQAMNTEAFF
TRBV6-6,.,TRBJ1-6,TRBD1,TGTGCCAGCAGTCTGGGGACAGGGGCCAGCTCCTATAATTCACCCCTCCACTTT,CASSLGTGASSYNSPLHF
TRBV19,.,TRBJ1-4,.,TGTGCCAGTACCCCAGGTGAAAAACTGTTTTTT,CASTPGEKLFF
TRBV21-1,.,TRBJ2-1,.,TGTGCCAGCAGCAAAGTTGGCAGGGAAAGAACGAATGAGCAGTTCTTC,CASSKVGRERTNEQFF
TRBV9,.,TRBJ2-1,TRBD2,TGTGCCAGCAGCGTAGCTAGCCCTCGTGGTCGGCTAGCGGGGGTGGGTGAGCAGTTCTTC,CASSVASPRGRLAGVGEQFF
TRBV7-6,.,TRBJ2-2,TRBD2,TGTGCCAGCAGCTCCGGGACTAGCGGGTCCGGGAGGGAGCTGTTTTTT,CASSSGTSGSGRELFF
TRBV10-3,.,TRBJ2-1,.,TGTGCCATCAGTGAAGGGCGGGACTACAATGAGCAGTTCTTC,CAISEGRDYNEQFF
TRBV7-9,.,TRBJ1-5,TRBD1,TGTGCCAGCAGCCCCGGGACAGCTAATCAGCCCCAGCATTTT,CASSPGTANQPQHF
TRBV4-1,.,TRBJ2-7,TRBD2,TGCGCCAGCAGCCACACGACTAGCGGGGCCTACGAGCAGTACTTC,CASSHTTSGAYEQYF
TRBV24-1,once,TRBJ1-1,.,TGTGCCACCAGTGGGGGGGGTCAGGGCACTGAAGCTTTCTTT,CATSGGGQGTEAFF
TRBV18,.,TRBJ2-7,TRBD2,TGTGCCAGCTCACCACGGGGACTAGTAACCCACGAGCAGTACTTC,CASSPRGLVTHEQYF
TRBV5-4,.,TRBJ2-2,TRBD2,TGTGCCAGCAGCTTGCCCCCGAAAGTAAGCGGGAGATCGGTAGCCGGGGAGCTGTTTTTT,CASSLPPKVSGRSVAGELFF
TRBV28,.,TRBJ1-2,.,TGTGCCAGCAGCGGACAGAGACCCTATGGCTACACCTTC,CASSGQRPYGYTF
TRBV12-3/TRBV12-4,.,TRBJ1-5,.,TGTGCCAGCAGCGGGCCTCCCGGGGCCCAGCATTTT,CASSGPPGAQHF
TRBV18,few,TRBJ1-4,TRBD1,TGTGCCAGCTCACCACAGGGGGCTCAGGAAAAACTGTTTTTT,CASSPQGAQEKLFF